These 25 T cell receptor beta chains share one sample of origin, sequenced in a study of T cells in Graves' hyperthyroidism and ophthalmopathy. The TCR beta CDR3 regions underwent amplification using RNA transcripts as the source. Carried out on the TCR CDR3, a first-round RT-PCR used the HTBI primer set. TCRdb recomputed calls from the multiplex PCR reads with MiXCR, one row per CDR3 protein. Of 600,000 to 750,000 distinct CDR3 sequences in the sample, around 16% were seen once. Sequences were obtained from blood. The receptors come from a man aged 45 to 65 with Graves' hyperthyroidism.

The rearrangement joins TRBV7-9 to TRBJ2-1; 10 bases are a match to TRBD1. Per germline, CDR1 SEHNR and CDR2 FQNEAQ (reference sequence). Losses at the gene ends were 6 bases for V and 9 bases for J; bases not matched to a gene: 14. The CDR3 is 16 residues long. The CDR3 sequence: CASRELDRGRKLEQFF. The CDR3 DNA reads TGTGCCAGCAGGGAACTTGACAGGGGGCGCAAGCTTGAGCAGTTCTTC. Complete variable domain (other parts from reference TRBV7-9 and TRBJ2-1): DTGVSQNPRHKITKRGQNVTFRCDPISEHNRLYWYRQTLGQGPEFLTYFQNEAQLEKSRLLSDRFSAERPKGSFSTLEIQRTEQGDSAMYLCASRELDRGRKLEQFFGPGTRLTVL.

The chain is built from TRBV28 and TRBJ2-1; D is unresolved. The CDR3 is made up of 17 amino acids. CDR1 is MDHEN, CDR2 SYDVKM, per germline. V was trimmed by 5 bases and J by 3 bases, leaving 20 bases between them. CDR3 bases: TGTGCCAGCAGTCCCCCCCTCCTTTCGGAGTTCTACAATGAGCAGTTCTTC. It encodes CASSPPLLSEFYNEQFF.

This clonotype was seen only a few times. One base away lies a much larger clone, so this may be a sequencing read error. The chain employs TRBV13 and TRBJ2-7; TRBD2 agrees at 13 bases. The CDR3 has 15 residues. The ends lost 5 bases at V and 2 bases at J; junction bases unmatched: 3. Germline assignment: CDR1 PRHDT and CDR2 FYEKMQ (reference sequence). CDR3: CASSEGLAGAYEQYF. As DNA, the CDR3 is TGTGCCAGCAGCGAAGGACTAGCGGGGGCCTACGAGCAGTACTTC.

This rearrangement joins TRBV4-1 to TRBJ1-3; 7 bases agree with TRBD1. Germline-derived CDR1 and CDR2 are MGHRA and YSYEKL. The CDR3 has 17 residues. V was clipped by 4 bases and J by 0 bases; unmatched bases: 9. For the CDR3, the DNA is TGCGCCAGCAGCCTCTTACCGACAGGGCTCTCTGGAAACACCATATATTTT. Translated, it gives CASSLLPTGLSGNTIYF.

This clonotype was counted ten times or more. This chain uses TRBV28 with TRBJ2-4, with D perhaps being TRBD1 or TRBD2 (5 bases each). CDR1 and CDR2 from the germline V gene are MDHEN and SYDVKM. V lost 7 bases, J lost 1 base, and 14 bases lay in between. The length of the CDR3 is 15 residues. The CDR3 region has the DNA TGTGCCAGCACCCCCGAGGGGCCGGCCAAAAACATTCAGTACTTC. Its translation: CASTPEGPAKNIQYF. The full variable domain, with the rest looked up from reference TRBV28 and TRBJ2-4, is DVKVTQSSRYLVKRTGEKVFLECVQDMDHENMFWYRQDPGLGLRLIYFSYDVKMKEKGDIPEGYSVSREKKERFSLILESASTNQTSMYLCASTPEGPAKNIQYFGAGTRLSVL.

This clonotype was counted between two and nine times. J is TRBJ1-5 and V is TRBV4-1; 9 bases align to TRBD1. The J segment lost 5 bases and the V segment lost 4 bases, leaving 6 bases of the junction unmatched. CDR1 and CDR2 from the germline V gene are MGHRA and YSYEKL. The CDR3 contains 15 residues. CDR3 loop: CASSPRWDRDQPQHF. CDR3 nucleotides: TGCGCCAGCAGCCCCAGATGGGACAGGGATCAGCCCCAGCATTTT.

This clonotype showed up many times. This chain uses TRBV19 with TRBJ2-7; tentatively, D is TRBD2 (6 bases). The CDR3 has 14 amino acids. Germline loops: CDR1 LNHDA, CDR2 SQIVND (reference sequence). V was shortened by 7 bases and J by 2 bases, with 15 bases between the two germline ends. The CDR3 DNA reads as TGTGCCAGTAACCCGGGACTGGGGGCCTACGAGCAGTACTTC. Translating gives CASNPGLGAYEQYF.

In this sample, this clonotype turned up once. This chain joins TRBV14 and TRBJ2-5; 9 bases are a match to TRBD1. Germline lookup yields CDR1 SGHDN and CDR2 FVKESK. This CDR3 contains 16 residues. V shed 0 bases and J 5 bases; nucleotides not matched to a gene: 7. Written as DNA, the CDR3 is TGTGCCAGCAGCCAAGAGCCGGACAGGGGTCGCGAGACCCAGTACTTC. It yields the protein CASSQEPDRGRETQYF.

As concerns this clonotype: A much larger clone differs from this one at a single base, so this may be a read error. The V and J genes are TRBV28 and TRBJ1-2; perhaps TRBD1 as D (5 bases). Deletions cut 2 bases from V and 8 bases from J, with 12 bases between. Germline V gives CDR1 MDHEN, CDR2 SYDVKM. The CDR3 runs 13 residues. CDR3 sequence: CASSLVRGEGYTF. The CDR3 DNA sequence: TGTGCCAGCAGTTTAGTCCGGGGCGAAGGCTACACCTTC.

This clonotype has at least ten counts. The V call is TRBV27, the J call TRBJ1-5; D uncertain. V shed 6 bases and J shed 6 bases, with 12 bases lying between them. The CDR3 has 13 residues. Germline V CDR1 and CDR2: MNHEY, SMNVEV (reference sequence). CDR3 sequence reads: CASSPGRAQPQHF. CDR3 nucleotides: TGTGCCAGCAGCCCCGGACGTGCTCAGCCCCAGCATTTT.

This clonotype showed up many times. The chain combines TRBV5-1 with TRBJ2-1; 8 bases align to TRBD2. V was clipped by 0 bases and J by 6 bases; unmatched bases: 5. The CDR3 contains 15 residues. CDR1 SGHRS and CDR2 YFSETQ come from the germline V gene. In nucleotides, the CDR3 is TGCGCCAGCAGCTTGGCGGGAGGGGACCTCAATGAGCAGTTCTTC. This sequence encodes CASSLAGGDLNEQFF.

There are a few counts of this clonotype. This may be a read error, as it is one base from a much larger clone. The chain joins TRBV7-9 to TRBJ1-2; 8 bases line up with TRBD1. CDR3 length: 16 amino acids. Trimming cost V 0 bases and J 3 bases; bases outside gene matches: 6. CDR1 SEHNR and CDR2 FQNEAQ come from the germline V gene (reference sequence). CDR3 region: CASSLAWTGSDYGYTF. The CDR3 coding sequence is TGTGCCAGCAGCTTAGCGTGGACAGGGTCGGACTATGGCTACACCTTC.

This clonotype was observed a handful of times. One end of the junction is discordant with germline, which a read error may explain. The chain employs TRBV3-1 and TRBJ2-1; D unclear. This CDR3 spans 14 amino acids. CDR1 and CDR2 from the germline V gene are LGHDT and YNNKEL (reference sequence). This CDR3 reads CVSSQDPATNEQFF. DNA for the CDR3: TGTGTCAGCAGCCAAGATCCGGCAACCAATGAGCAGTTCTTC.

The CDR3 sequence: CASSHGGPYEQYF. The CDR3 DNA follows: TGTGCCAGTAGCCACGGTGGGCCCTACGAGCAGTACTTC. The genes are TRBV19 and TRBJ2-7; D not resolved. There are 13 residues in the CDR3. Germline-derived CDR1 and CDR2 are LNHDA and SQIVND (reference sequence). V lost 6 bases, J lost 2 bases, and 11 bases lay in between.

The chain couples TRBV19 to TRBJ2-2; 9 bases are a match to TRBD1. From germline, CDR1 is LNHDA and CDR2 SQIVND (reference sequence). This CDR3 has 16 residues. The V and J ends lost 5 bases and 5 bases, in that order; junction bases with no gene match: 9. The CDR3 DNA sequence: TGTGCCAGTAGTGGAACAGGGACAGGGAAGACCGGGGAGCTGTTTTTT. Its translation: CASSGTGTGKTGELFF.

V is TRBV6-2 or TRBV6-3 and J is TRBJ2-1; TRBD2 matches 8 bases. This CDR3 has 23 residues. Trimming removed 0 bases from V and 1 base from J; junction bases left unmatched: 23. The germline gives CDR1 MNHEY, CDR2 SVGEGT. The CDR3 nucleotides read TGTGCCAGCAGTTACTCGAGGACTAGCAACCCGCCCCAAACCGCCAGTTCCTACAATGAGCAGTTCTTC. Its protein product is CASSYSRTSNPPQTASSYNEQFF.

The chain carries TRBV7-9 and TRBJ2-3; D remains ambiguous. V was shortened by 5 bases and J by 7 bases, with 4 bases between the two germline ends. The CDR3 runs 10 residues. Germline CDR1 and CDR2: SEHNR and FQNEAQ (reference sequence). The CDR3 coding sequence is TGTGCCAGCAGCGTGAATACGCAGTATTTT. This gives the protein CASSVNTQYF.

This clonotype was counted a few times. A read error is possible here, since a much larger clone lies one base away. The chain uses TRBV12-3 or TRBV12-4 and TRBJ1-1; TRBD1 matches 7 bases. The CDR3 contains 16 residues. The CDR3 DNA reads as TGTGCCAGCGGTTTAGAGGGGGCCCTTCGGGAGACTGAAGCTTTCTTT. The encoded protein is CASGLEGALRETEAFF.

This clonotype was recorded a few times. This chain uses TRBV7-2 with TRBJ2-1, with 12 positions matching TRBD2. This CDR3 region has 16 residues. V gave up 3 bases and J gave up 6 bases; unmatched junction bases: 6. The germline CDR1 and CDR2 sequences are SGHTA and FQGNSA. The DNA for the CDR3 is TGTGCCAGCAGCTTGCAAGGACTAGCGGGATCCAATGAGCAGTTCTTC. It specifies CASSLQGLAGSNEQFF.

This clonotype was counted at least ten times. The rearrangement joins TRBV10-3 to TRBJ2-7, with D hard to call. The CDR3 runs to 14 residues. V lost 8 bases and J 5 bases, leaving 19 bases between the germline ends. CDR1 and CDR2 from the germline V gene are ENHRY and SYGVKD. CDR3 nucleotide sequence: TGTGCCATCGGGCCCCAGACGGTCGCCCACGAGCAGTACTTC. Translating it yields CAIGPQTVAHEQYF.

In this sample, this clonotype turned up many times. Here the CDR3 DNA reads TGTGCCAGCAAGACGACTAGCGGGAAAGAGACCCAGTACTTC. As protein: CASKTTSGKETQYF. This chain connects TRBV2 to TRBJ2-5; 11 positions match TRBD2. J gave up 3 bases and V 7 bases, and 4 bases lay outside the gene matches. The germline V gene encodes CDR1 SNHLY and CDR2 FYNNEI. This CDR3 contains 14 residues.

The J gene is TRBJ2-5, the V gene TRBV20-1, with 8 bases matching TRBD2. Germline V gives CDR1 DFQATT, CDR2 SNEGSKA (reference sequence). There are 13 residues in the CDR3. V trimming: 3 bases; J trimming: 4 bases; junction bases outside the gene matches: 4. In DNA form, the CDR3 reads TGCAGTGCTAGTAACCTAGCGGGAGAGACCCAGTACTTC. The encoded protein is CSASNLAGETQYF.

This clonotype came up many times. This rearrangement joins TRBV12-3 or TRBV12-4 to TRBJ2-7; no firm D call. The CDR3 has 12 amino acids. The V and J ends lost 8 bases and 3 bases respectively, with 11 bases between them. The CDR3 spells CASGTELYEQYF. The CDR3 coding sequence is TGTGCCAGCGGAACGGAACTCTACGAGCAGTACTTC.

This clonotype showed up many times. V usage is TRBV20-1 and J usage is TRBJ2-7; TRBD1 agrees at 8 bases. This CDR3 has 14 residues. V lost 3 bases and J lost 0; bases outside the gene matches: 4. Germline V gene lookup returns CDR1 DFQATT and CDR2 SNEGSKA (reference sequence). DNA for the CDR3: TGCAGTGCTAGGAGGACAGGGTTCTCCTACGAGCAGTACTTC. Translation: CSARRTGFSYEQYF.

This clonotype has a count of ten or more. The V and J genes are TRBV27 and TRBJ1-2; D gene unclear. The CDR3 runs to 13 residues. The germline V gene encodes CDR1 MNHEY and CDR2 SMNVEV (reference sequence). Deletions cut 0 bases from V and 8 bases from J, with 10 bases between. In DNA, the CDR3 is TGTGCCAGCAGTTTATCCCGCGCATCGGGCTACACCTTC. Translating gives CASSLSRASGYTF.